This TCR beta chain was sequenced for a study of T cell responses to AZD1222 COVID-19 vaccine. Whole-study results and caveats: There were vaccine-associated CD4 TCRs across spike, dominant at 160-218 and 743-854.

Trimming cost V 0 bases and J 4 bases; bases outside gene matches: 3. CDR3 size: 14 residues. The germline CDR1 and CDR2 sequences are SGHRS and YFSETQ. The method was immunoSEQ multiplex PCR; TCRdb's version includes in-frame clones alone and lacks a portion of them. The sample shows over 150,000 clones, around 94% of them seen only once. This clone showed up just once. Antigen specificity is unknown. The TCR originated in an adult who received the AZD1222 COVID-19 vaccine. This specimen was peripheral blood, taken 28 days after the second AZD1222 dose. The chain links TRBV5-1 to TRBJ2-5; 7 positions match TRBD2. This chain's CDR3 is CASSLEGRGETQYF. CDR3 bases: TGCGCCAGCAGCTTGGAGGGGAGGGGAGAGACCCAGTACTTC.